This T cell receptor (beta chain) was found in a study of blood T cell repertoires in COVID-19 (dated by TCRdb to between 2020 and 2021). At the level of the whole study: Samples from collaborators originated in the United States, Italy and Spain and spanned both the acute and convalescent phases of COVID-19. The repertoires were released in a freely available public database meant as a resource for research on the immune response to SARS-CoV-2. The dataset comprised deeply sampled blood TCRbeta repertoires from subjects exposed to, actively infected with, or recovered from COVID-19. The prospective study material was composed of cDNA or gDNA derived from T cells, B-cell-depleted T cells, or PBMCs. The samples were drawn from the first 160 participants of the ongoing ImmuneRACE study and from about 1,200 subjects provided by 6 global collaborators. Where HLA class I and class II types were available, the types were taken from metadata supplied by the sample provider, not from assay-based typing. The sample metadata nearly always contained a de-identified subject ID, COVID-19 status, age in years and sex. Study-wide conclusions, independent of this receptor: Clinical and demographic metadata were provided uncurated, with the amount varying by source and participant.

TCRbeta CDR3 regions were amplified from genomic DNA by means of the immunoSEQ Assay, a bias-controlled multiplex PCR. The study's processing was this. The number of nucleated cells in each sample was estimated from the amplification of reference gene primers within the assay. To quantify the absolute abundance of each unique TCRbeta CDR3 rearrangement, sequence reads were collapsed and filtered. For each sample, productive Simpson clonality was calculated by taking the square root of Simpson's diversity index across productive rearrangements. Entries here come from immuneACCESS through TCRdb and include only in-frame sequences with V and J called. Some clones fail to appear in such tables; in the studies checked, an unresolved V gene covers under half of the shortfall, and the cause of the remainder is unknown. V and J calls and clone size are copied from that table; D and trimming were computed from the DNA. The sample records approximately 89,000 clones, more than 70% of which are singletons. Around a quarter of the sample rests with the top ten.

Collaborating institutions collected whole blood in K2EDTA tubes following their own protocols. For TCRbeta analysis, collaborator samples were shipped as frozen whole blood, as isolated PBMCs, or as DNA extracted from either sample type. Spanning cysteine to phenylalanine, the CDR3 consists of 16 amino acids. Left in the record is the CDR3 DNA by itself, 48 bases read in frame from the first base. According to the germline V gene (reference sequence), CDR1 reads SEHNR and CDR2 reads FQNEAQ. The V end gives up 0 bases and the J end 1 base, leaving 1 base in the junction not matched to a gene. This clone was counted between two and nine times. Its antigen has not been determined. One base away there is no much larger clone; base qualities are not given.

The TCR was taken from a man in his 70s with acute or convalescent COVID-19. The source material was peripheral blood. The chain uses TRBV7-9 and TRBJ1-4; 8 central bases correspond to TRBD1. The nucleotide sequence is TGTGCCAGCAGCTTAGCAACAGGGGGAACTAATGAAAAACTGTTTTTT. It translates as CASSLATGGTNEKLFF.